This TCR beta chain originates from a study of shared clonotypes between healthy human individuals. Broader study findings: Depth was large, yet rarefaction showed that sorted-subset sequencing was incomplete.

The germline V and J ends were trimmed by 7 bases and 5 bases, with 14 bases remaining between them. There are 13 residues in the CDR3. Germline CDR1 is SEHNR and CDR2 is FQNEAQ (reference sequence). Of note for this clone: Its target is unknown.

Measured with immunoSEQ multiplex PCR; TCRdb has only the in-frame clones, and not every one. The sample lists over 950,000 clones, roughly 80% occurring once. Sequences were obtained from memory CD4+ T cells from PBMCs. Noted subset: CD45RA-negative fraction. This receptor was identified in a man aged 18 to 30 in good health. Some clones in this sample may be carry-over from other donors' samples. The rearrangement uses TRBV7-9 and TRBJ2-5, with D perhaps TRBD2 (5 bases). The CDR3 here is CASTRRDGETQYF. CDR3 DNA: TGTGCCAGCACCCGCCGGGATGGGGAGACCCAGTACTTC.